The 13 T cell receptor beta chains given below trace back to one sample, sequenced in a study of blood T cells in healthy people across ages. Alongside a J-beta primer mix, a sample-barcoded 5' primer served in a second PCR lasting about 7 to 11 cycles. TCRdb fed the 5' RACE reads into MiXCR, producing one record per CDR3 protein. The sample includes about 650,000 distinct CDR3 sequences, about 51% seen only once; the top ten take approximately 13%. Sequenced material: blood. Receptors were obtained from a woman older than 75 in good health.

The V gene is TRBV13, the J gene TRBJ2-5; 10 bases are shared with TRBD1. Unmatched junction bases numbered 7, after V lost 4 bases and J lost 5 bases. This CDR3 spans 15 amino acids. CDR1 and CDR2 (germline): PRHDT, FYEKMQ (reference sequence). CDR3 DNA sequence: TGTGCCAGCAGCTACGACAGGGGGCTTGGGGAGACCCAGTACTTC. It translates to CASSYDRGLGETQYF.

V usage is TRBV20-1 and J usage is TRBJ1-1; D is unresolved. In germline, CDR1 is DFQATT, CDR2 SNEGSKA (reference sequence). V was pared by 6 bases and J by 1 base, with 6 bases between. CDR3 length: 11 residues. CDR3 DNA: TGCAGTGCAATCAAGAACACTGAAGCTTTCTTT. Its protein is CSAIKNTEAFF.

The count of this clonotype is one. The chain joins TRBV2 to TRBJ1-4; the D gene is possibly TRBD1 (5 bases). CDR3 length: 13 amino acids. Trimming cost V 8 bases and J 4 bases, with 11 bases left between them. Germline CDR1 reads SNHLY; CDR2 reads FYNNEI. The CDR3 DNA reads TGTGCCAGCGGGGACGGATATAATGAAAAACTGTTTTTT. It codes for CASGDGYNEKLFF.

V is TRBV10-3 and J is TRBJ2-1; D not certain. Germline lookup yields CDR1 ENHRY and CDR2 SYGVKD. Trimming took off 5 bases at V and 5 bases at J, with 10 bases between the two ends. This CDR3 has 13 residues. CDR3 sequence (DNA): TGTGCCATCAGTCTAGGTGAAAACAATGAGCAGTTCTTC. This encodes CAISLGENNEQFF.

This clonotype has a handful of counts. In nucleotides, the CDR3 is TGTGCCAGCAGTTTAATTACGGCTCGCACAGATACGCAGTATTTT. The encoded protein is CASSLITARTDTQYF. The chain recombines TRBV12-3 or TRBV12-4 with TRBJ2-3; D remains unclear. The CDR3 is 15 amino acids. Between the trimmed V and J ends, which lost 2 bases and 1 base, there was a span of 10 bases.

The J gene is TRBJ2-1, the V gene TRBV20-1, with TRBD2 matching 8 bases. Germline V gene data show CDR1 as DFQATT and CDR2 as SNEGSKA (reference sequence). The CDR3 runs 13 residues. The CDR3 DNA reads TGCGGTTTAAGACTAGCGCCCAACAATGAGCAGTTCTTC. It codes for CGLRLAPNNEQFF.

The chain carries TRBV12-3 or TRBV12-4 and TRBJ2-5; D uncertain. Trimming removed 2 bases at V and 5 bases at J, with 12 bases between. This CDR3 has 14 residues. DNA for the CDR3: TGTGCCAGCAGTTTAAGCGCCGTGGGGGAGACCCAGTACTTC. Its translation: CASSLSAVGETQYF.

V usage is TRBV20-1 and J usage is TRBJ1-6, with TRBD1 matching 7 bases. The germline V gene has CDR1 DFQATT and CDR2 SNEGSKA (reference sequence). With 3 bases clipped from V and 3 bases from J, the junction kept 8 bases outside the gene matches. The CDR3 is 16 residues long. CDR3 amino acids: CSASQGGQSYNSPLHF. CDR3 nucleotides: TGCAGTGCTAGTCAGGGGGGACAGAGCTATAATTCACCCCTCCACTTT.

Comment on this clonotype: A read error may explain this, as a much larger clone is one base away. The chain has TRBV12-3 or TRBV12-4 and TRBJ2-1, with D tentatively TRBD2 (7 bases). V was clipped by 8 bases and J by 9 bases, with 20 bases between them. CDR3 length equals 14 residues. For the CDR3, the DNA is TGTGCCAGCCCCTCCTTTGGCGGGGGCGGTGAGCAGTTCTTC. This gives the protein CASPSFGGGGEQFF.

The genes are TRBV2 and TRBJ2-1; 9 bases agree with TRBD1. V shed 6 bases, J shed 10 bases, and the junction held 10 bases outside the gene matches. The CDR3 sequence is 14 residues long. CDR1 and CDR2 from the germline V gene are SNHLY and FYNNEI. The CDR3 protein is CASRTYGQGTEQFF. DNA of the CDR3: TGTGCCAGCAGAACTTACGGACAGGGGACAGAGCAGTTCTTC.

The rearrangement uses TRBV2 and TRBJ2-3, with unresolved D. Germline V CDR1 and CDR2: SNHLY, FYNNEI. V was shortened by 6 bases and J by 0 bases, with 10 bases between the two germline ends. This CDR3 contains 14 residues. CDR3 bases: TGTGCCAGCAGGGACCGATCTAGCACAGATACGCAGTATTTT. Its protein is CASRDRSSTDTQYF.

For this clonotype: Since a much larger clone is just one base distant, this may be a read error. The chain joins TRBV20-1 to TRBJ2-7; tentatively, D is TRBD2 (6 bases). Germline V gene sequence: CDR1 DFQATT, CDR2 SNEGSKA (reference sequence). This CDR3 has 14 residues. The CDR3 region is CSVRDRLAAYEQYF. CDR3 nucleotides: TGCAGTGTTAGAGATCGGTTAGCGGCGTACGAGCAGTACTTC.

The rearrangement links TRBV7-2 to TRBJ2-3, with a tentative D call TRBD2 (5 bases). Germline-derived CDR1 and CDR2 are SGHTA and FQGNSA. This CDR3 contains 15 residues. With 1 base removed from V and 2 bases from J, the gap between germline ends came to 10 bases. This CDR3 reads CASSLGSGFTDTQYF. CDR3 DNA: TGTGCCAGCAGCTTAGGGAGCGGATTCACAGATACGCAGTATTTT.